This T cell receptor beta chain stems from a study of blood T cell repertoires in COVID-19. On the study more broadly: The origin of the acute and convalescent COVID-19 samples was the United States, Italy and Spain. PBMCs, B-cell-depleted T cells, or T cells were the source of the cDNA or gDNA that made up the material.

The germline gives CDR1 KGHSH, CDR2 LQKENI. V dropped 2 bases and J dropped 6; count of bases not matched to a gene: 9. The CDR3 contains 15 residues. Original analysis: Amplification of reference gene primers was used by the study to estimate nucleated cell counts. Sequencing used immunoSEQ multiplex PCR; TCRdb keeps in-frame clones, though not all of them. From that table come the V and J calls and clone size; the DNA was used to work out D and trimming. There are under 80,000 clones in the sample; 80% occur only once, and 8% to 10% lies in the top ten. This clonotype was sampled from a human donor in a cohort sampled during active COVID-19. Sequenced: peripheral blood. The genes are TRBV18 and TRBJ2-7; 8 bases line up with TRBD1. In DNA form, the CDR3 reads TGTGCCAGCTCACCAACCGGGACAGGAGGTGCCGAGCAGTACTTC. Translation: CASSPTGTGGAEQYF. The variable domain in full, completed from reference TRBV18 and TRBJ2-7, reads NAGVMQNPRHLVRRRGQEARLRCSPMKGHSHVYWYRQLPEEGLKFMVYLQKENIIDESGMPKERFSAEFPKEGPSILRIQQVVRGDSAAYFCASSPTGTGGAEQYFGPGTRLTVT.